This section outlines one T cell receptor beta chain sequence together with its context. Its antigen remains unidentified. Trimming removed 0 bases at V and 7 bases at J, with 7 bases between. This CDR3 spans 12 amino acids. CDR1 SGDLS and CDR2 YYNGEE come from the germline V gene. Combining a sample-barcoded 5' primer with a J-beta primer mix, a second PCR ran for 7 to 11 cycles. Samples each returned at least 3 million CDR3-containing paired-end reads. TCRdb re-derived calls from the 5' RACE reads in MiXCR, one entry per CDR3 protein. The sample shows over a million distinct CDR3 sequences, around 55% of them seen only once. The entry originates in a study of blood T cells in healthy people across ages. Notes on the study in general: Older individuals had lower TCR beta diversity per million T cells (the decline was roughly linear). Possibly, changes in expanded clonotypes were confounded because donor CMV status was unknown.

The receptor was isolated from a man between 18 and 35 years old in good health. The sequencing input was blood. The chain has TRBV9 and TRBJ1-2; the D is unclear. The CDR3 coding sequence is TGTGCCAGCAGCGTAGGGGCTGGTGGCTACACCTTC. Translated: CASSVGAGGYTF.